This entry is about one T cell receptor (beta chain). Its antigen target is currently unknown. No base quality values were provided; no much bigger clone lies one nucleotide off. The data stem from a study of beta chain features in type 1 diabetes (dated by TCRdb to the late 2010s). About the investigation overall: Mean age, gender distribution, total cell number and subset yield did not differ between patients and healthy donors. Regulatory and stem cell-like memory subsets were isolated from only 8 patients and about eight healthy donors, whereas naive and central memory subsets came from all 30 or so donors. A total of about 110 million sorted cells were examined across all samples, and the number of cells per subset was strongly correlated with RNA yield. In the study, TCRB repertoires of sorted circulating CD4+ T cell subsets from recently diagnosed type 1 diabetes patients were compared with those of matched healthy donors. The research as a whole found: HLA sub-analyses involved small numbers of individuals, so any influence of HLA type on TCRB rearrangement remained unresolved. PCR may preferentially amplify shorter templates, but because patient and control samples were amplified and corrected together, any resulting skew would affect both groups equally. Patients with type 1 diabetes made fewer insertions and deleted more nucleotides at VDJ recombination sites, implying thymic rearrangement abnormalities. Sequencing cDNA rather than genomic DNA could over-represent highly expressing activated cells, although activation and CD3 levels did not differ between groups. In all four CD4+ subsets, TCRB CDR3 length was moderately but significantly shorter in type 1 diabetes patients. Naive, central memory and regulatory TCRB repertoires appeared to be more alike among patients than among healthy donors.

A single peripheral blood draw of approximately 100 mL on average was collected from each donor into heparinised tubes. A BD FACSAria II was used to sort naive, central memory, regulatory and stem cell-like memory CD4+ T cells with a panel that included CD45RO, CCR7, CD25, CD127, CD95 and CD27. Every sorted population had a purity above 98%. PBMCs were separated immediately by Lymphoprep density gradient centrifugation and were stained directly, without being cultured. So that batch effects would be minimized, each experiment stained and sorted samples in pairs, pairing one healthy donor with one patient. The entire isolated RNA was reverse transcribed using the High Capacity cDNA Reverse Transcription Kit, and thus expressed TCRB transcripts were sequenced. Deep immunoSEQ sequencing was performed on naive, central memory and regulatory T cell samples, with an average of roughly 3.6 million total reads per sample. After sorted cells were lysed in RLT buffer, RNA was extracted with DNase-treated RNeasy Micro or Mini kits, with the choice depending on cell number. Each cell subset was processed on its own to prevent cross-contamination, while patient and healthy donor samples were processed together. The immunoSEQ multiplex PCR was used to amplify TCRB sequences from cDNA, yielding 87-bp fragments that span the CDR3 region. Sequencing of the amplicons was done on the Illumina HiSeq platform. The study's own analysis went as follows. PCR bias was corrected computationally using synthetic template baselines, and reads within Hamming distance 2 were collapsed, with unmergeable singletons discarded. By aligning reads against IMGT, V, D and J genes, CDR3 length, and insertions or deletions at six rearrangement sites were assigned. Clonotype counts were normalized to sorted cell number within each subset before computing true diversity and Gini coefficients with the tcR R package. The overlap coefficient, calculated on TCRB nucleotide sequences, was used to measure repertoire sharing. TCRdb holds this immuneACCESS table with in-frame rearrangements only. Some clones are missing; in checked studies, unresolved V genes explain under half, and the rest has no known cause. The DNA gave D and trimming, while V, J and clone size come from that table. The sample records about 180,000 clones, 7.8% of which are singletons. The ten biggest clones cover roughly 0.97% of the sample.

The CDR3 numbers 15 residues from cysteine through phenylalanine. Solely the CDR3 DNA is kept, with 45 bases framed from the first base. V lost 5 bases and J lost 0 bases; the stretch between them is 11 bases long. The germline V gene sets CDR1 to MNHEY and CDR2 to SVGAGI. The chain joins TRBV6-5 to TRBJ1-3, with no confident D gene call. The TCR sequence derives from a woman aged 40 to 49 with type 1 diabetes. Sequencing was done on a sample of central memory CD4+ T cells from blood. The DNA sequence is given as TGTGCCAGCAGTGTTTTCTGGAGCTCTGGAAACACCATATATTTT. The encoded protein is CASSVFWSSGNTIYF.